The 26 T cell receptor beta chains given below trace back to one sample, sequenced in a study of blood T cell repertoires in COVID-19. The method was immunoSEQ multiplex PCR; TCRdb's version includes in-frame clones alone and lacks a portion of them. The sample has about 78,000 clones; 90% are singletons. Specimen: peripheral blood. All receptors derive from a woman between 45 and 65 years old in a cohort sampled during active COVID-19.

This clone is medium-sized by share. The chain joins TRBV9 to TRBJ1-1; the D gene is possibly TRBD1 (6 bases). The CDR3 length is 15 residues. Germline CDR1 SGDLS, CDR2 YYNGEE. Trimming left V 2 bases short and J 8 bases short, with 19 bases between. The CDR3 here is CASSVEEAGEGEAFF. CDR3 in DNA: TGTGCCAGCAGCGTGGAGGAGGCAGGGGAGGGGGAAGCTTTCTTT.

This clone has just one count. The chain is built from TRBV5-1 and TRBJ2-5; 10 nucleotides align to TRBD2. CDR1 is SGHRS, CDR2 YFSETQ, per germline. Trimming took 2 bases from V and 5 from J; bases not matched to a gene: 9. The CDR3 spans 16 residues. CDR3 amino acids: CASSLDVAGGRETQYF. For the CDR3, the DNA is TGCGCCAGCAGCTTAGATGTAGCGGGAGGTAGGGAGACCCAGTACTTC.

This chain uses TRBV28 with TRBJ2-1; no clear D gene. V was pared by 3 bases and J by 2 bases, with 11 bases between. In germline, CDR1 is MDHEN, CDR2 SYDVKM. CDR3 length equals 15 residues. The CDR3 sequence: CASSLRIGAYNEQFF. CDR3 DNA sequence: TGTGCCAGCAGTTTGAGGATCGGCGCCTACAATGAGCAGTTCTTC.

This clone has more than one count but fewer than ten. The chain links TRBV6-6 to TRBJ1-3, with D unresolved. V lost 2 bases and J 2 bases, leaving 10 bases between the germline ends. In germline, CDR1 is MNHNY, CDR2 SVGAGI (reference sequence). The CDR3 consists of 15 residues. The CDR3 sequence: CASSYGERAGNTIYF. CDR3 bases: TGTGCCAGCAGTTACGGGGAGAGGGCTGGAAACACCATATATTTT.

The genes are TRBV2 and TRBJ2-5; 14 nucleotides agree with TRBD2. Germline V gene data show CDR1 as SNHLY and CDR2 as FYNNEI. Germline trimming cut 4 bases from V and 3 bases from J; bases unmatched to any gene: 1. The CDR3 loop spans 15 amino acids. The CDR3 region has the DNA TGTGCCAGCAGTGGGGGACTAGCGGGGGAAGAGACCCAGTACTTC. Translation: CASSGGLAGEETQYF.

V usage is TRBV9 and J usage is TRBJ2-2, with D perhaps TRBD1 (5 bases). V lost 2 bases to trimming and J lost 0 bases, with 11 bases between them. The CDR3 consists of 16 residues. CDR1 and CDR2 (germline): SGDLS, YYNGEE. The CDR3, as DNA: TGTGCCAGCAGCGTGTCGCAGGGCACGAACACCGGGGAGCTGTTTTTT. Protein: CASSVSQGTNTGELFF.

This chain links TRBV11-3 with TRBJ2-2; 7 bases agree with TRBD1. Unmatched junction bases numbered 1, after V lost 4 bases and J lost 5 bases. The CDR3 is 13 residues long. In germline, CDR1 is SGHNT, CDR2 YENEEA. CDR3 amino acids: CASSSGQTGELFF. For the CDR3, the DNA is TGTGCCAGCAGCTCGGGACAGACCGGGGAGCTGTTTTTT.

This chain joins TRBV6-5 and TRBJ1-2; D is possibly TRBD1 (5 bases). V lost 8 bases and J 4 bases, leaving 14 bases between the germline ends. Per germline, CDR1 MNHEY and CDR2 SVGAGI. The CDR3 consists of 13 residues. The CDR3 nucleotides are TGTGCCAGCGGGGCTGGGGCCCCCTATGGCTACACCTTC. Its protein is CASGAGAPYGYTF.

The rearrangement uses TRBV6-1 and TRBJ2-2; D is perhaps TRBD2 (6 bases). V was trimmed by 0 bases and J by 3 bases, leaving 14 bases between them. In germline, CDR1 is MNHNS, CDR2 SASEGT. This CDR3 is built from 17 residues. CDR3 coding DNA: TGTGCCAGCAGTGAAGCGACAGTAGGAGGGTACACCGGGGAGCTGTTTTTT. Translating it yields CASSEATVGGYTGELFF.

The genes are TRBV27 and TRBJ2-1; 7 bases are a match to TRBD1. This CDR3 is 17 amino acids long. Unmatched junction bases numbered 12, after V lost 7 bases and J lost 0 bases. CDR1 MNHEY and CDR2 SMNVEV come from the germline V gene (reference sequence). Here the CDR3 DNA reads TGTGCCAGCATTAAGGACAGGAGCTTTAGCTCCTACAATGAGCAGTTCTTC. Translation gives CASIKDRSFSSYNEQFF.

The chain has TRBV30 and TRBJ2-3, with TRBD2 identical over 9 bases. The V gene end was trimmed by 4 bases and the J gene end by 2 bases; junction bases not matched to a gene: 10. Germline V gene data show CDR1 as GTSNPN and CDR2 as SVGIG (reference sequence). This CDR3 is 16 amino acids long. The CDR3 DNA reads as TGTGCCTGGACCAAGGGGCTAGCGGGAAACACAGATACGCAGTATTTT. Amino acids: CAWTKGLAGNTDTQYF.

The V and J genes are TRBV5-1 and TRBJ2-1; 8 bases are a match to TRBD2. V lost 5 bases and J lost 0; bases outside the gene matches: 7. This CDR3 spans 16 amino acids. CDR1 and CDR2 from the germline V gene are SGHRS and YFSETQ. The CDR3 nucleotides read TGCGCCAGCAGGGATAATAGCGGGGTCTCCTACAATGAGCAGTTCTTC. The encoded protein is CASRDNSGVSYNEQFF.

The gene calls are TRBV5-6 and TRBJ1-1; tentatively, D is TRBD1 (6 bases). Germline-derived CDR1 and CDR2 are SGHDT and YYEEEE. V was shortened by 6 bases and J by 1 base, with 13 bases between the two germline ends. CDR3 size: 14 residues. For the CDR3, the DNA is TGTGCCAGCACCTGGGGGCGGAGGAACACTGAAGCTTTCTTT. The encoded protein is CASTWGRRNTEAFF.

This chain joins TRBV24-1 and TRBJ1-3; D uncertain. V gave up 2 bases and J gave up 10 bases, with 5 bases separating them. This CDR3 comprises 11 residues. Germline CDR1 reads KGHDR; CDR2 reads SFDVKD. In DNA form, the CDR3 reads TGTGCCACCAGTGATTCCGGGACCATATATTTT. This codes for CATSDSGTIYF.

CDR3 nucleotide sequence: TGTGCCAGCAGCCCCAGCGGTCGGACTTACACTGAAGCTTTCTTT. Its protein product is CASSPSGRTYTEAFF. V gene TRBV9 combines with J gene TRBJ1-1; D call uncertain. Looked up from germline, CDR1 is SGDLS and CDR2 is YYNGEE. Trimming pared 4 bases from V and 3 bases from J, leaving 16 bases between. This CDR3 is built from 15 residues.

The chain links TRBV7-8 to TRBJ1-2, with 9 bases lining up with TRBD1. The trim removed 4 bases at V and 6 bases at J, leaving 12 bases unmatched. The CDR3 runs to 16 residues. Germline assignment: CDR1 SGHVS and CDR2 FQNEAQ. CDR3 in DNA: TGTGCCAGCAGCTCCCGGGGAACAGGGGGCAGGGATGGCTACACCTTC. Translated, it gives CASSSRGTGGRDGYTF.

This clone was counted a single time. The CDR3 nucleotides read TGTGCCAGCAGTCGGGACAGGGGGGGGACTGAAGCTTTCTTT. Its translation: CASSRDRGGTEAFF. The chain has TRBV28 and TRBJ1-1; 11 bases are a match to TRBD1. J was trimmed by 5 bases and V by 5 bases; bases with no gene match: 4. The CDR3 loop spans 14 amino acids. CDR1 and CDR2 (germline): MDHEN, SYDVKM.

The chain joins TRBV24-1 to TRBJ2-1, with 8 bases aligning to TRBD1. Germline assignment: CDR1 KGHDR and CDR2 SFDVKD. V gave up 9 bases and J gave up 6 bases; unmatched junction bases: 9. The CDR3 is 14 residues long. CDR3 protein: CATRGQGGLNEQFF. CDR3 DNA: TGTGCCACCCGTGGACAGGGCGGACTCAATGAGCAGTTCTTC.

The chain is built from TRBV13 and TRBJ2-1; maybe TRBD2 (5 bases). CDR1 and CDR2 (germline): PRHDT, FYEKMQ (reference sequence). Trimming cost V 5 bases and J 1 base, with 6 bases left between them. CDR3 length equals 13 residues. As DNA, the CDR3 is TGTGCCAGCAGCGGAGGATCCTACAATGAGCAGTTCTTC. It encodes CASSGGSYNEQFF.

This chain links TRBV2 with TRBJ1-3, with a tentative D call TRBD1 (6 bases). Per germline, CDR1 SNHLY and CDR2 FYNNEI. CDR3 size: 13 residues. Deletions cut 8 bases from V and 4 bases from J, with 12 bases between. DNA for the CDR3: TGTGCCAGCCGACAGGTGGAGGGAAACACCATATATTTT. Translation: CASRQVEGNTIYF.

The genes are TRBV28 and TRBJ2-1, with a weak D call TRBD2 (6 bases). The length of the CDR3 is 16 residues. The ends were cut back, 7 bases at V and 2 bases at J, with 18 bases in the middle. CDR1 MDHEN and CDR2 SYDVKM come from the germline V gene. The CDR3 coding sequence is TGTGCCAGCAACCGAGGGTGGGGGAGGACCTACAATGAGCAGTTCTTC. Translated: CASNRGWGRTYNEQFF.

The chain links TRBV18 to TRBJ2-1; the D gene is possibly TRBD2 (6 bases). Germline CDR1 is KGHSH and CDR2 is LQKENI. This CDR3 has 15 residues. Trimming stripped 1 base from V and 9 bases from J, with 16 bases between. CDR3 nucleotides: TGTGCCAGCTCACCACTCTCCGGAGGGGACGGTGAGCAGTTCTTC. Its translation is CASSPLSGGDGEQFF. The full variable domain, completed using reference TRBV18 and TRBJ2-1, is NAGVMQNPRHLVRRRGQEARLRCSPMKGHSHVYWYRQLPEEGLKFMVYLQKENIIDESGMPKERFSAEFPKEGPSILRIQQVVRGDSAAYFCASSPLSGGDGEQFFGPGTRLTVL.

The chain uses TRBV28 and TRBJ1-2; 10 bases map to TRBD1. V shed 6 bases, J shed 6 bases, and the junction held 4 bases outside the gene matches. This CDR3 is built from 13 residues. Germline loops: CDR1 MDHEN, CDR2 SYDVKM. This chain's CDR3 is CASRRTGGDGYTF. CDR3 nucleotides: TGTGCCAGCAGGCGGACAGGGGGGGATGGCTACACCTTC.

The CDR3 reads CASSYSPVRPNTEAFF. The DNA of the CDR3 is TGTGCCAGCAGTTACTCCCCAGTTCGCCCAAACACTGAAGCTTTCTTT. This sequence joins TRBV6-5 and TRBJ1-1, with D unclear. The CDR3 spans 16 residues. Trimming pared 0 bases from V and 2 bases from J, leaving 13 bases between. Germline assignment: CDR1 MNHEY and CDR2 SVGAGI.

This chain connects TRBV2 to TRBJ1-5; TRBD1 matches at 8 bases. V shed 6 bases and J 4 bases; nucleotides not matched to a gene: 11. There are 16 residues in the CDR3. Germline-derived CDR1 and CDR2 are SNHLY and FYNNEI. The CDR3 coding sequence is TGTGCCAGCAGCCCTGGACAGGGTCGTCGAAATCAGCCCCAGCATTTT. This sequence encodes CASSPGQGRRNQPQHF. The full variable domain, completed using reference TRBV2 and TRBJ1-5, is EPEVTQTPSHQVTQMGQEVILRCVPISNHLYFYWYRQILGQKVEFLVSFYNNEISEKSEIFDDQFSVERPDGSNFTLKIRSTKLEDSAMYFCASSPGQGRRNQPQHFGDGTRLSIL.

V is TRBV2 and J is TRBJ2-3; a weak D match, TRBD2 (6 bases). This CDR3 has 15 amino acids. In germline, CDR1 is SNHLY, CDR2 FYNNEI. The V gene lost 4 bases and the J gene lost 0 bases, with 11 bases spanning the gap. This CDR3 is CASSARSGSTDTQYF. The CDR3 coding sequence is TGTGCCAGCAGTGCCAGGAGCGGGAGCACAGATACGCAGTATTTT.